This TCR beta chain was identified in a study of blood T cell dynamics during melanoma immunotherapy. This CDR3 has 15 amino acids. CDR1 and CDR2 from the germline V gene are SGHRS and YFSETQ. Germline trimming cut 9 bases from V and 1 base from J; bases unmatched to any gene: 13. Stated time point: pre-treatment baseline. Patients with prior systemic cancer treatment, concomitant immunosuppressants, or other active malignancies were excluded. This clone was recorded only once. Libraries were prepared by immunoSEQ multiplex PCR; TCRdb keeps only in-frame clonotypes and omits some of them. Of 9,000 to 10,000 clones in the sample, 70% to 90% were seen once.

J is TRBJ2-7 and V is TRBV5-1; 7 nucleotides agree with TRBD1. This TCR derives from a human donor with melanoma. This specimen was blood, taken from a patient treated with checkpoint blockade. CDR3 bases: TGCGCCAACCGACCTACAGGGGAAGCATCCTACGAGCAGTACTTC. Protein product: CANRPTGEASYEQYF.